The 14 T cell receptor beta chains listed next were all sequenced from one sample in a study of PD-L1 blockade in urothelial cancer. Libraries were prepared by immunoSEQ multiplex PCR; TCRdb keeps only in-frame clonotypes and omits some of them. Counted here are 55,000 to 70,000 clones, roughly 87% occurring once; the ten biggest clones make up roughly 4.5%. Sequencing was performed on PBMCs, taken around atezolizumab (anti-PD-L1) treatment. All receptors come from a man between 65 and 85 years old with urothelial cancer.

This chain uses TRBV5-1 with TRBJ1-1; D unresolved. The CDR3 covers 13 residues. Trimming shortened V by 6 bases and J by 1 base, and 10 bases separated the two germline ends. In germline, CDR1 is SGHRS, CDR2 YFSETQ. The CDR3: CASKPGTNTEAFF. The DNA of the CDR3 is TGCGCCAGCAAACCAGGAACGAACACTGAAGCTTTCTTT.

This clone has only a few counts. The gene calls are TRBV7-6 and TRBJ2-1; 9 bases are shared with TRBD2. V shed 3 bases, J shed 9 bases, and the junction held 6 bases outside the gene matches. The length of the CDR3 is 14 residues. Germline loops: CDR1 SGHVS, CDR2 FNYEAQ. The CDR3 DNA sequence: TGTGCCAGCAGCTTTAGCGGGAGCAAGGGTGAGCAGTTCTTC. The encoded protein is CASSFSGSKGEQFF.

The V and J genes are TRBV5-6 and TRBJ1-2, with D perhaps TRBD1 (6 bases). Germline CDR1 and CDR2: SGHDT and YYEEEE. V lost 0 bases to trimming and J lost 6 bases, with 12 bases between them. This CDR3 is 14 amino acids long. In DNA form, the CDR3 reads TGTGCCAGCAGCTTGGATGGGGGCCTCAATGGCTACACCTTC. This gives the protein CASSLDGGLNGYTF.

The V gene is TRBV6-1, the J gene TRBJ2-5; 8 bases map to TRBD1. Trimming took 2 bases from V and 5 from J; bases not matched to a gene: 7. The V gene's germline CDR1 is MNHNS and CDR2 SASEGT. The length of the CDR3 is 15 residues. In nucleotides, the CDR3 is TGTGCCAGCAGTGAATATGGGACAGGCGGCGAGACCCAGTACTTC. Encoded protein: CASSEYGTGGETQYF.

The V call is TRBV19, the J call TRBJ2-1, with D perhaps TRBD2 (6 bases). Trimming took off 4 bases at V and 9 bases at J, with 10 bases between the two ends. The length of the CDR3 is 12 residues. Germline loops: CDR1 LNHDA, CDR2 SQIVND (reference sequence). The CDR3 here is CASSRGRTEQFF. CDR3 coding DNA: TGTGCCAGTAGTAGAGGGAGGACTGAGCAGTTCTTC.

In DNA, the CDR3 is TGTGCCAGTAGTTTGGGACAGAACACTGAAGCTTTCTTT. Protein product: CASSLGQNTEAFF. V usage is TRBV19 and J usage is TRBJ1-1, with D perhaps TRBD1 (6 bases). The V and J ends lost 5 bases and 1 base respectively, with 8 bases between them. This CDR3 is 13 amino acids long. Germline CDR1 is LNHDA and CDR2 is SQIVND (reference sequence).

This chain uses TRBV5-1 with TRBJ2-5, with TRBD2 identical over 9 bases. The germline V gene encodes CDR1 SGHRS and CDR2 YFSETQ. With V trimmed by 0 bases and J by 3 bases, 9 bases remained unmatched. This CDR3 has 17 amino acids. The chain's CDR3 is CASSLEGLAGPKETQYF. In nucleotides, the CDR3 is TGCGCCAGCAGCTTGGAAGGGCTAGCGGGACCCAAAGAGACCCAGTACTTC.

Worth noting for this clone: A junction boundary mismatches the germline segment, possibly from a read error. The CDR3 loop is CASSLALAGKNEQFF. The CDR3 coding sequence is TGTGCTAGCAGCTTAGCTCTAGCGGGGAAAAATGAGCAGTTCTTC. The V and J genes are TRBV7-7 and TRBJ2-1; TRBD2 aligns across 9 bases. The CDR3 consists of 15 residues. Per germline, CDR1 SSHAT and CDR2 FNYEAQ (reference sequence). The variable domain in full, completed from reference TRBV7-7 and TRBJ2-1, reads GAGVSQSPRYKVTKRGQDVTLRCDPISSHATLYWYQQALGQGPEFLTYFNYEAQPDKSGLPSDRFSAERPEGSISTLTIQRTEQRDSAMYRCASSLALAGKNEQFFGPGTRLTVL.

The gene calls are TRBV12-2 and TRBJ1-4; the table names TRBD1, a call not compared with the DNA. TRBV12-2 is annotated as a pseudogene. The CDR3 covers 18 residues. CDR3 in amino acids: CASRFPQQVNATNEKLFF. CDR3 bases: TGTGCAAGTCGCTTCCCCCAGCAGGTAAACGCAACTAATGAAAAACTGTTTTTT.

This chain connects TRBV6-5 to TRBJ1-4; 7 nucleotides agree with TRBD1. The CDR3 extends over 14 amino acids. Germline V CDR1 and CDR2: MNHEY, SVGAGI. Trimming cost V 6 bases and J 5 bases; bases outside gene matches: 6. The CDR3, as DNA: TGTGCCAGCAGAAACAGGGGTTGGAATGAAAAACTGTTTTTT. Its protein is CASRNRGWNEKLFF.

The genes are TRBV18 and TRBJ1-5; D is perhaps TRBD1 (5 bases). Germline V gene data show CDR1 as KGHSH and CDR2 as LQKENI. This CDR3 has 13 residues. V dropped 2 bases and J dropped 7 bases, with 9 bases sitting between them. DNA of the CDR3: TGTGCCAGCTCACCAGGGGGGGACCAGCCCCAGCATTTT. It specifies CASSPGGDQPQHF.

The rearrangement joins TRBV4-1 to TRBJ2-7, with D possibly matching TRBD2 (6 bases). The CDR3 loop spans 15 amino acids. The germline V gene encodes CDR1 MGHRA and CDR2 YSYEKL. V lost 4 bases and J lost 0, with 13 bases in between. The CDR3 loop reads CASSRGSGPSYEQYF. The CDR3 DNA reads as TGCGCCAGCAGCCGCGGTAGCGGACCCTCCTACGAGCAGTACTTC.

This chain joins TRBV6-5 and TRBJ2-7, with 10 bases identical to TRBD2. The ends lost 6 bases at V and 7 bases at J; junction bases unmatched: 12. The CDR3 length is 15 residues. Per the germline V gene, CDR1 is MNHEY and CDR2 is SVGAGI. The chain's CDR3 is CASRPKAGGMREQYF. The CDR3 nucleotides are TGTGCCAGCAGACCCAAAGCGGGAGGGATGAGGGAGCAGTACTTC.

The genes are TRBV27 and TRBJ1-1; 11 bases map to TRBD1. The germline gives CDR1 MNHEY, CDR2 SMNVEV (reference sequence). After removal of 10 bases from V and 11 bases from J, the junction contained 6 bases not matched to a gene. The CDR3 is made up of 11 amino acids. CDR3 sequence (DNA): TGTGCCACCGGTCGGGACAGGGGGGCTTTCTTT. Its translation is CATGRDRGAFF.